This T cell receptor beta chain was captured in a study of T cells in Graves' hyperthyroidism and ophthalmopathy. Trimming stripped 5 bases from V and 5 bases from J, with 20 bases between. CDR1 is MNHEY and CDR2 is SVGEGT in the germline V gene. The CDR3 consists of 16 residues. The CDR3 regions of TCR beta were amplified from RNA transcripts. First-round RT-PCR of the TCR CDR3 relied on the HTBI primer set. TCRdb itself ran the multiplex PCR reads through MiXCR, one entry per CDR3 protein. Counted here are hundreds of thousands of distinct CDR3 sequences, approximately 15% occurring once; the ten biggest clones make up approximately 57%. This clonotype was observed at least ten times.

The clonotype was recovered from a woman aged 55-69 years with Graves' ophthalmopathy. The genes are TRBV6-2 or TRBV6-3 and TRBJ2-3, with D uncertain. Source material: blood. CDR3 sequence (DNA): TGTGCCAGCAGTCGTTACGCTCCTTCCGGCGGAGATACGCAGTATTTT. Protein product: CASSRYAPSGGDTQYF.